What follows is one T cell receptor (beta chain) and its context. Its antigen is still unknown. PCR employed 60 Vbeta and 13 Jbeta primers. Some clones are missing from TCRdb's copy, which holds only in-frame ones; the method was immunoSEQ multiplex PCR. The top ten hold about 4.3% of the sample, which has 130,000 to 150,000 clones, about four fifths seen once. Germline values: CDR1 WSHSY, CDR2 SAAADI. Trimming removed 4 bases at V and 0 bases at J, with 8 bases between. The CDR3 spans 14 residues. This specimen belongs to a study of cytomegalovirus exposure and HLA in healthy donors. Findings of the study overall: In a later analysis, 15,000 to 20,000 TCR beta sequences were associated with HLA alleles at 0.05 false discovery rate. Most of the CMV-associated TCR beta chains (in a later analysis) appeared to be HLA-restricted.

This sequence was found in a middle-aged man in good health and CMV-seronegative. Material for sequencing was PBMCs. The chain links TRBV10-2 to TRBJ2-3, with D possibly matching TRBD2 (6 bases). This CDR3 reads CASSGLASTDTQYF. In DNA, the CDR3 is TGCGCCAGCAGTGGTCTAGCGAGCACAGATACGCAGTATTTT.